This TCR beta chain was identified during a study of blood T cell repertoires in COVID-19. Study-wide context: The samples span acute and convalescent COVID-19 from the United States, Italy and Spain. In each case, the material was cDNA or gDNA derived from T cells, B-cell-depleted T cells, or PBMCs.

The V and J ends lost 6 bases and 4 bases, in that order; junction bases with no gene match: 8. CDR1 and CDR2 from the germline V gene are MDHEN and SYDVKM. This CDR3 region has 15 residues. Original data processing: From reference gene primer amplification, estimates of nucleated cell counts were derived. TCRdb keeps only in-frame clones here, not all; method: immunoSEQ multiplex PCR. Clonal size and the V and J genes are those of that table, whereas D and trimming came from the DNA. The sample has approximately 70,000 clones, approximately 90% seen once. A few counts support this clone. The origin of this receptor is a woman over 75 with active COVID-19. The chain employs TRBV28 and TRBJ2-2; the match to TRBD2 covers 7 bases. The sequencing sample was made of peripheral blood. The CDR3 DNA sequence: TGTGCCAGCAGAAAATCTAGCGGACCCACCGGGGAGCTGTTTTTT. This sequence encodes CASRKSSGPTGELFF.